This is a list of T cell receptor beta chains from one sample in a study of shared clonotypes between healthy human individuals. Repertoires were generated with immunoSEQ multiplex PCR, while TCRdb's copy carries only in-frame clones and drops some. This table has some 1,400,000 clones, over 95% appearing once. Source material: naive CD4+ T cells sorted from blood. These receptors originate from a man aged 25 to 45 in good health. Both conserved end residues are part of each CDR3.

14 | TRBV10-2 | CASSERQGLNGYTF
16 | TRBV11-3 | CASSFRGTLNTGELFF
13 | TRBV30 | CAWSSSMNTEAFF
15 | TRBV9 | CASSVEEGYHYGYTF
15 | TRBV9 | CASSVLSGIYNEQFF
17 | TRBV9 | CASSRASGSMTSYEQYF
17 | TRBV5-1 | CASSSSGTSGVRDEQFF
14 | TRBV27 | CASSFGSSHYEQYF
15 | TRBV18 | CASRAGTPSAGELFF
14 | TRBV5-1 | CASRASSGANVLTF
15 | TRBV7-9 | CASNVRRTGYNEQFF
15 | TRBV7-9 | CASSPLAGVAYEQYF
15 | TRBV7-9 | CASSLGDREADTQYF
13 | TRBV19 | CASSMGRRYGYTF
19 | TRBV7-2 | CASSSGQERETKQRETQYF
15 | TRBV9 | CASSAGLAGVYEQYF
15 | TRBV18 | CASSPGVGQTYEQYF
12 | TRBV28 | CASRPDSYEQYF
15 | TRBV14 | CASSQGAGGLYEQYF
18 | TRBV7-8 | CASSLGLAGVPGANVLTF
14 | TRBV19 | CASSIHTGGNGYTF
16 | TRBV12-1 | CASSFARVSDNLRQFF
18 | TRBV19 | CASSFRQTGLQNTGELFF
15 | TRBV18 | CASSPASGSSLEQYF
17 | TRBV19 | CASSPIDTTLLNYGYTF
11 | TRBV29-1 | CSGRETDTQYF
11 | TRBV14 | CASSQLYTIYF
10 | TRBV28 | CASRGVGYTF
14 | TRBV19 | CASSRRDSYYEQYF
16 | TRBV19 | CASSIPGSSGNQPQHF
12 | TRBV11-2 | CASSLVTDTQYF
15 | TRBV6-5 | CASFPAQVWGSEQFF
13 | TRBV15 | CATSRNPSGELFF
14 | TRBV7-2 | CASSLAPRGGTQYF
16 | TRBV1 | CTSRRRGLSRANVLTF
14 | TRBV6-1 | CASSAKSSGNTIYF
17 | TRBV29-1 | CSVATLRGQNTYNEQFF
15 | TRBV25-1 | CASSPDLGPKNIQYF
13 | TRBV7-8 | CASSLGRGDTQYF
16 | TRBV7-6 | CASSLYGTGSYNEQFF
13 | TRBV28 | CASRKGSTYEQYF
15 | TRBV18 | CASSPPNQKSYEQYF
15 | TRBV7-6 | CASSLGASSTDTQYF
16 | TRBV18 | CASSLRTSGNTGELFF
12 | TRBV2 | CASNGASYEQYF
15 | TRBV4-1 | CASSQDPQGYTEAFF
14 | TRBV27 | CASSSPPGRYEQFF
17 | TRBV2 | CASSDSVLGQTSYEQYF
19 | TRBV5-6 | CASSIQRTSGRGSGNTQYF
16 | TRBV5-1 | CASSLFGTGQNTEAFF
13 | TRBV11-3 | CASSLDQGDEQYF
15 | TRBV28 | CASRSGGLPGNTIYF
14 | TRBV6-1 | CASSVSGANYGYTF
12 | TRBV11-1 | CASRDRGYEQYF
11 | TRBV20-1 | CSHGNTDTQYF
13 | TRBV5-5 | CASSLAPHNEQFF
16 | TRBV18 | CASSPPGTVNTGELFF
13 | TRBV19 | CASSRGNNNEQFF